A single sample gave rise to the 16 T cell receptor beta chains below, sequenced in a study of blood T cell repertoires in COVID-19. Produced via immunoSEQ multiplex PCR; TCRdb's table is partial and in-frame only. The data contain about 210,000 clones, 70% to 85% of them singletons. Input material: peripheral blood. These receptor sequences come from a man aged 45-65 years with active or convalescent COVID-19.

The chain combines TRBV7-2 with TRBJ2-2; TRBD2 is a possible D gene (6 bases). The CDR3 totals 14 residues. The germline V gene has CDR1 SGHTA and CDR2 FQGNSA. V was clipped by 6 bases and J by 6 bases, with 14 bases between them. CDR3: CASSPGLRPGELFF. CDR3 DNA sequence: TGTGCCAGCAGTCCGGGACTTAGACCCGGGGAGCTGTTTTTT.

The chain employs TRBV6-2 or TRBV6-3 and TRBJ2-1, with 7 positions matching TRBD2. The V and J ends lost 2 bases and 7 bases, in that order; junction bases with no gene match: 11. This CDR3 spans 16 amino acids. Germline CDR1 and CDR2: MNHEY and SVGEGT. This CDR3 is CASSYGVREIKNEQFF. As DNA, the CDR3 is TGTGCCAGCAGTTACGGGGTGCGGGAGATAAAAAATGAGCAGTTCTTC.

The rearrangement uses TRBV12-5 and TRBJ2-1, with 12 bases lining up with TRBD2. This CDR3 spans 16 amino acids. Germline V gene data show CDR1 as LGHNT and CDR2 as FRNRAP. After removal of 6 bases from V and 4 bases from J, the junction contained 7 bases not matched to a gene. CDR3 sequence: CASGQLAGGVYNEQFF. The CDR3 DNA follows: TGTGCTAGTGGCCAACTAGCGGGAGGCGTATACAATGAGCAGTTCTTC.

Here the CDR3 reads CASSLRQGQANTEAFF. DNA of the CDR3: TGCGCCAGCAGCCTCCGACAGGGGCAGGCGAACACTGAAGCTTTCTTT. This chain joins TRBV5-1 and TRBJ1-1; 8 bases line up with TRBD1. The CDR3 contains 16 residues. V lost 4 bases and J lost 1; bases outside the gene matches: 9. CDR1 is SGHRS, CDR2 YFSETQ, per germline.

The genes are TRBV28 and TRBJ1-2, with D possibly TRBD1 on 5 matching bases. V was shortened by 5 bases and J by 7 bases, with 23 bases between the two germline ends. Per germline, CDR1 MDHEN and CDR2 SYDVKM. The CDR3 spans 16 residues. The CDR3 region is CASSPGGGTSRSGYTF. CDR3 nucleotides: TGTGCCAGCAGTCCCGGGGGGGGGACGTCGCGGAGTGGCTACACCTTC.

The chain is built from TRBV10-3 and TRBJ2-5, with a weak D call TRBD2 (5 bases). The CDR3 is 15 amino acids. V lost 3 bases, J lost 2 bases, and 13 bases lay in between. Germline CDR1 and CDR2: ENHRY and SYGVKD. The CDR3 protein is CAISDQTTGQETQYF. As DNA, the CDR3 is TGTGCCATCAGTGACCAAACTACGGGGCAAGAGACCCAGTACTTC.

The V call is TRBV28, the J call TRBJ2-2; 8 nucleotides line up with TRBD1. V trimming: 0 bases; J trimming: 5 bases; junction bases outside the gene matches: 5. The CDR3 length is 16 residues. Germline-derived CDR1 and CDR2 are MDHEN and SYDVKM. The CDR3 here is CASSLWDRVATGELFF. CDR3 sequence (DNA): TGTGCCAGCAGTTTATGGGACAGGGTAGCGACCGGGGAGCTGTTTTTT. The full variable domain, in which reference TRBV28 and TRBJ2-2 provide the parts outside the CDR3, is DVKVTQSSRYLVKRTGEKVFLECVQDMDHENMFWYRQDPGLGLRLIYFSYDVKMKEKGDIPEGYSVSREKKERFSLILESASTNQTSMYLCASSLWDRVATGELFFGEGSRLTVL.

The chain carries TRBV7-2 and TRBJ2-7, with D tentatively TRBD1 (6 bases). CDR1 and CDR2 (germline): SGHTA, FQGNSA. Trimming removed 5 bases from V and 2 bases from J, with 22 bases in between. The length of the CDR3 is 17 residues. The CDR3 bases are TGTGCCAGCAGCCACCGGACAGCTGGGGTAAATGCCTACGAGCAGTACTTC. Its protein is CASSHRTAGVNAYEQYF.

This rearrangement joins TRBV28 to TRBJ2-5; 11 bases fit TRBD2. The trim removed 3 bases at V and 2 bases at J, leaving 2 bases unmatched. This CDR3 has 15 residues. The germline gives CDR1 MDHEN, CDR2 SYDVKM. CDR3 in amino acids: CASSLGTSGQETQYF. DNA for the CDR3: TGTGCCAGCAGTTTGGGGACTAGCGGTCAAGAGACCCAGTACTTC.

V gene TRBV7-3 combines with J gene TRBJ2-3; 9 positions match TRBD1. This CDR3 contains 15 residues. Trimming took 5 bases from V and 4 from J; bases not matched to a gene: 7. Germline V CDR1 and CDR2: SGHTA, FQGTGA. In nucleotides, the CDR3 is TGTGCCAGCAGCCCGGGACAGGGCAGCCCAGATACGCAGTATTTT. It yields the protein CASSPGQGSPDTQYF.

This clone was observed once. V is TRBV9 and J is TRBJ1-2, with 8 bases identical to TRBD1. CDR3 length: 14 amino acids. J gave up 2 bases and V 2 bases, and 2 bases lay outside the gene matches. CDR1 SGDLS and CDR2 YYNGEE come from the germline V gene. CDR3 sequence reads: CASSVDRGNYGYTF. In DNA form, the CDR3 reads TGTGCCAGCAGCGTCGACAGGGGCAACTATGGCTACACCTTC.

The chain couples TRBV5-1 to TRBJ1-2; 11 bases align to TRBD1. V shed 3 bases and J 3 bases; nucleotides not matched to a gene: 1. Germline V gives CDR1 SGHRS, CDR2 YFSETQ. The CDR3 consists of 14 residues. The CDR3 reads CASSWDRGDYGYTF. Written as DNA, the CDR3 is TGCGCCAGCAGCTGGGACAGGGGGGACTATGGCTACACCTTC.

The chain uses TRBV6-5 and TRBJ2-2; 7 bases map to TRBD2. This CDR3 is built from 16 residues. The ends lost 0 bases at V and 7 bases at J; junction bases unmatched: 8. Germline CDR1 MNHEY, CDR2 SVGAGI. CDR3 in amino acids: CASSYSTWGGGGELFF. For the CDR3, the DNA is TGTGCCAGCAGTTACTCTACTTGGGGGGGAGGCGGGGAGCTGTTTTTT.

In regard to this clone: The sample carries other DNA sequences with the same CDR3. The rearrangement uses TRBV2 and TRBJ1-1; TRBD1 might be the D (6 bases). Trimming removed 1 base from V and 5 bases from J, with 8 bases in between. The CDR3 sequence is 13 residues long. CDR1 is SNHLY, CDR2 FYNNEI, per germline. The DNA of the CDR3 is TGTGCCAGCAGTGAAGAGGGGGGGACTGAAGCTTTCTTT. As protein: CASSEEGGTEAFF.

The chain combines TRBV4-1 with TRBJ1-5; D possibly corresponds to TRBD1 (6 bases). There are 16 residues in the CDR3. The V end was cut by 4 bases, the J end by 3 bases, with 16 bases between. Germline-derived CDR1 and CDR2 are MGHRA and YSYEKL. The CDR3 here is CASSRTSGGLNQPQHF. The CDR3 region has the DNA TGCGCCAGCAGCCGTACCTCGGGGGGCCTCAATCAGCCCCAGCATTTT.

The chain has TRBV4-3 and TRBJ1-1, with a tentative D call TRBD1 (6 bases). The CDR3 has 14 residues. Per germline, CDR1 LGHNA and CDR2 YSLEER. Trimming stripped 2 bases from V and 5 bases from J, with 12 bases between. The CDR3 nucleotides are TGCGCCAGCAGCCAACTTGGACAGCCGACTGAAGCTTTCTTT. It encodes CASSQLGQPTEAFF.